Shown below are 14 T cell receptor beta chains from a single sample sequenced in a study of T cells in Graves' hyperthyroidism and ophthalmopathy. TCR beta CDR3 region amplification was performed from RNA transcripts. The study used the HTBI primer set for a first-round RT-PCR of the TCR CDR3. TCRdb re-analysed the multiplex PCR reads in MiXCR, keeping a single row per CDR3 protein. The sample has approximately 360,000 distinct CDR3 sequences; 15% to 17% are singletons. The specimen was blood. These receptor sequences come from a woman aged 18-30 years with Graves' hyperthyroidism that later progressed to Graves' ophthalmopathy.

The table lists this clonotype with many counts. V is TRBV7-9 and J is TRBJ1-1; tentative D call: TRBD1 (5 bases). Germline assignment: CDR1 SEHNR and CDR2 FQNEAQ (reference sequence). V dropped 4 bases and J dropped 1 base, with 10 bases sitting between them. The CDR3 contains 14 residues. CDR3 sequence: CASSYQQANTEAFF. The CDR3 coding sequence is TGTGCCAGCAGCTACCAACAGGCGAACACTGAAGCTTTCTTT.

A few counts support this clonotype. With a much larger clone just one base away, this may be a read error. This chain connects TRBV27 to TRBJ2-1; TRBD2 agrees at 9 bases. Per germline, CDR1 MNHEY and CDR2 SMNVEV (reference sequence). This CDR3 spans 18 amino acids. The CDR3 loop reads CANSFIPGLALSYNEQFF. DNA for the CDR3: TGTGCCAACAGTTTCATCCCCGGACTAGCGCTTTCCTACAATGAGCAGTTCTTC.

The rearrangement links TRBV7-2 to TRBJ2-2; D is ambiguous. The germline V gene has CDR1 SGHTA and CDR2 FQGNSA. Trimming took 0 bases from V and 0 from J, leaving 2 bases between them. This CDR3 has 14 amino acids. The CDR3 protein is CASSLATNTGELFF. As DNA, the CDR3 is TGTGCCAGCAGCTTAGCTACGAACACCGGGGAGCTGTTTTTT.

This clonotype appeared many times. The V and J genes are TRBV28 and TRBJ1-6; D not resolved. Germline CDR1 reads MDHEN; CDR2 reads SYDVKM. The CDR3 extends over 15 amino acids. V lost 4 bases, J lost 6 bases, and 13 bases lay in between. CDR3 residues: CASSSPLTTNSPLHF. CDR3 DNA sequence: TGTGCCAGCAGTTCCCCTCTAACTACTAATTCACCCCTCCACTTT. The full variable domain, with the rest looked up from reference TRBV28 and TRBJ1-6, is DVKVTQSSRYLVKRTGEKVFLECVQDMDHENMFWYRQDPGLGLRLIYFSYDVKMKEKGDIPEGYSVSREKKERFSLILESASTNQTSMYLCASSSPLTTNSPLHFGNGTRLTVT.

The chain links TRBV7-2 to TRBJ1-1; D gene uncertain. The CDR3 contains 12 residues. The ends were cut back, 1 base at V and 13 bases at J, with 13 bases in the middle. Germline CDR1 is SGHTA and CDR2 is FQGNSA. In DNA form, the CDR3 reads TGTGCCAGCAGCTTAGGATCGGGGTCGCATTTCTTT. Amino acids: CASSLGSGSHFF. Variable domain in full (rest from reference TRBV7-2 and TRBJ1-1): GAGVSQSPSNKVTEKGKDVELRCDPISGHTALYWYRQSLGQGLEFLIYFQGNSAPDKSGLPSDRFSAERTGGSVSTLTIQRTQQEDSAVYLCASSLGSGSHFFGQGTRLTVV.

The chain carries TRBV28 and TRBJ2-7; 7 positions agree with TRBD1. From germline, CDR1 is MDHEN and CDR2 SYDVKM. The CDR3 totals 14 residues. Unmatched junction bases numbered 4, after V lost 1 base and J lost 4 bases. The CDR3 sequence: CASSLLPGGYEQYF. The CDR3 DNA sequence: TGTGCCAGCAGTTTATTGCCAGGGGGATACGAGCAGTACTTC.

This clonotype was counted many times. V gene TRBV28 combines with J gene TRBJ1-2; D ambiguous. Trimming cost V 8 bases and J 2 bases, with 15 bases left between them. The CDR3 has 14 amino acids. Germline CDR1 and CDR2: MDHEN and SYDVKM. In DNA, the CDR3 is TGTGCCAGCTCCGTGGCCTCTACAAACTATGGCTACACCTTC. Translating gives CASSVASTNYGYTF.

This clonotype was detected many times. The rearrangement joins TRBV7-8 to TRBJ2-3; the match to TRBD1 covers 8 bases. The CDR3 totals 17 residues. V was pared by 0 bases and J by 7 bases, with 12 bases of the junction left unmatched. Germline V gene sequence: CDR1 SGHVS, CDR2 FQNEAQ. The CDR3 nucleotides read TGTGCCAGCAGCTTAGCGGGGCAGGGGGCGTCTCTGAATACGCAGTATTTT. Its translation: CASSLAGQGASLNTQYF.

Comments on this clonotype: Given the absence of the conserved phenylalanine or tryptophan at the CDR3 end, a read error is likely. This rearrangement joins TRBV28 to TRBJ2-3; 7 positions match TRBD2. The CDR3 extends over 16 amino acids. Per the germline V gene, CDR1 is MDHEN and CDR2 is SYDVKM. The J segment lost 2 bases and the V segment lost 4 bases, leaving 9 bases of the junction unmatched. The CDR3 region is CASSSPGGGITDTQYV. CDR3 coding DNA: TGTGCCAGCAGTTCTCCGGGAGGCGGGATCACAGATACGCAGTATGTT.

There are many counts of this clonotype. The V call is TRBV12-3 or TRBV12-4, the J call TRBJ2-1; D not resolved. The V end lost 2 bases, the J end lost 4 bases, and 9 bases lay between the germline ends. There are 14 residues in the CDR3. CDR3 nucleotides: TGTGCCAGCAGTTTAAACGCAGGATACAATGAGCAGTTCTTC. This translates into CASSLNAGYNEQFF.

There are many counts of this clonotype. Here the CDR3 DNA reads TGTGCCAGCAGCAGGGGACTAGCATTTACCCAAGAGACCCAGTACTTC. Translating it yields CASSRGLAFTQETQYF. The chain couples TRBV2 to TRBJ2-5; 9 bases align to TRBD2. V lost 6 bases and J lost 1; bases outside the gene matches: 9. This CDR3 is built from 16 residues. Germline V lookup: CDR1 SNHLY, CDR2 FYNNEI. Using reference TRBV2 and TRBJ2-5 for the parts outside the CDR3, the full variable domain is EPEVTQTPSHQVTQMGQEVILRCVPISNHLYFYWYRQILGQKVEFLVSFYNNEISEKSEIFDDQFSVERPDGSNFTLKIRSTKLEDSAMYFCASSRGLAFTQETQYFGPGTRLLVL.

The chain couples TRBV24-1 to TRBJ2-3; TRBD2 aligns across 8 bases. V shed 3 bases, J shed 4 bases, and the junction held 2 bases outside the gene matches. CDR3 size: 14 residues. The germline V gene has CDR1 KGHDR and CDR2 SFDVKD. CDR3 region: CATSDSGSADTQYF. CDR3 bases: TGTGCCACCAGTGATAGCGGGAGCGCAGATACGCAGTATTTT.

This clonotype was counted many times. The V call is TRBV28, the J call TRBJ2-7; TRBD1 aligns across 7 bases. Germline CDR1 and CDR2: MDHEN and SYDVKM. Unmatched junction bases numbered 5, after V lost 4 bases and J lost 2 bases. This CDR3 spans 14 amino acids. The CDR3 coding sequence is TGTGCCAGCAGTTACAGGGGCCGCACCTACGAGCAGTACTTC. This codes for CASSYRGRTYEQYF. Supplemented by reference TRBV28 and TRBJ2-7, the full variable domain reads DVKVTQSSRYLVKRTGEKVFLECVQDMDHENMFWYRQDPGLGLRLIYFSYDVKMKEKGDIPEGYSVSREKKERFSLILESASTNQTSMYLCASSYRGRTYEQYFGPGTRLTVT.

Many counts were recorded for this clonotype. The chain uses TRBV20-1 and TRBJ1-2; weak D call: TRBD1 (5 bases). With 6 bases removed from V and 7 bases from J, the gap between germline ends came to 21 bases. Germline V lookup: CDR1 DFQATT, CDR2 SNEGSKA (reference sequence). The CDR3 contains 14 residues. The CDR3 nucleotides read TGCAGTGCCCGCAGGCCCCAGGGCGAGTTTGGCTACACCTTC. It codes for CSARRPQGEFGYTF.